The T cell receptor beta chain under discussion was sequenced for a study of blood T cell repertoires in COVID-19. In the study overall: Donors in Cohort 3 counted as recovered after two negative PCRs, clearance, or symptom resolution. Whether acute or convalescent, the COVID-19 samples came from the United States, Italy and Spain. Sample material is recorded as cDNA or gDNA derived from T cells, B-cell-depleted T cells, or PBMCs.

In terms of age and location, participants ranged from about 18 to 89 years and lived in roughly 22 US areas. In regard to this clone: The identical CDR3 is also encoded by other nucleotide sequences in the sample.

Assay used: immunoSEQ multiplex PCR; TCRdb lists only in-frame clones, some missing. The data show 400,000 or so clones, roughly 86% seen once. Per germline, CDR1 MNHEY and CDR2 SVGAGI. V gave up 0 bases and J gave up 2 bases, with 7 bases separating them. This CDR3 comprises 14 residues. The chain combines TRBV6-5 with TRBJ1-1; no firm D call. Sequenced: PBMCs or T cells enriched from blood (not recorded which). The receptor was derived from a man in his forties in a cohort exposed to, infected with or recovered from COVID-19 (not recorded which). Here the CDR3 reads CASSYSAGNTEAFF. CDR3 sequence (DNA): TGTGCCAGCAGTTACTCCGCGGGAAACACTGAAGCTTTCTTT.